The 14 T cell receptor beta chains given below trace back to one sample, sequenced in a study of T cell changes during pregnancy in multiple sclerosis. Clones were sequenced by immunoSEQ multiplex PCR, and TCRdb holds only the in-frame ones, with some missing. The sample has about 46,000 clones, almost 95% seen once. Sample: CD8+ T cells from peripheral blood mononuclear cells, taken in the first trimester of pregnancy. The receptors stem from a female donor with multiple sclerosis, enrolled in a pregnancy study.

V is TRBV27 and J is TRBJ2-1; 12 bases are shared with TRBD2. J gave up 5 bases and V 7 bases, and 6 bases lay outside the gene matches. This CDR3 is built from 15 residues. Per the germline V gene, CDR1 is MNHEY and CDR2 is SMNVEV (reference sequence). CDR3 in amino acids: CASTPLAGGNNEQFF. The CDR3 region has the DNA TGTGCCAGCACCCCACTAGCGGGAGGAAACAATGAGCAGTTCTTC.

The chain employs TRBV7-9 and TRBJ1-1; 8 bases agree with TRBD1. V shed 5 bases and J 9 bases; nucleotides not matched to a gene: 17. This CDR3 comprises 16 residues. Germline lookup yields CDR1 SEHNR and CDR2 FQNEAQ (reference sequence). This chain's CDR3 is CASSAAGGQASLKAFF. CDR3 nucleotides: TGTGCCAGCAGCGCGGCCGGGGGACAGGCATCACTGAAAGCTTTCTTT.

This clone occurred once. The rearrangement links TRBV6-5 to TRBJ1-2; maybe TRBD1 (6 bases). Per germline, CDR1 MNHEY and CDR2 SVGAGI. The CDR3 has 16 residues. V lost 0 bases to trimming and J lost 0 bases, with 11 bases between them. The CDR3 coding sequence is TGTGCCAGCAGTTACTCGCAACAGGGAACTAACTATGGCTACACCTTC. Protein: CASSYSQQGTNYGYTF.

Concerning this clone itself: One end of the junction does not line up with germline, which may come from a read error. V usage is TRBV4-3 and J usage is TRBJ1-6; no clear D gene. There are 16 residues in the CDR3. Germline V CDR1 and CDR2: LGHNA, YSLEER. CDR3 protein: CASSKERSSYNSPLHF. Written as DNA, the CDR3 is TGCGCCAGCAGCAAAGAGCGGTCCTCCTATAATTCACCCCTCCACTTT.

The chain uses TRBV4-2 and TRBJ2-7, with a possible D match to TRBD2 (6 bases). The CDR3 covers 14 residues. Deletions cut 3 bases from V and 2 bases from J, with 11 bases between. Germline CDR1 and CDR2: LGHNA and YNFKEQ. The CDR3 is CASSHGGQTYEQYF. The DNA for the CDR3 is TGTGCCAGCAGCCACGGAGGGCAGACCTACGAGCAGTACTTC.

This rearrangement joins TRBV7-2 to TRBJ2-5; TRBD1 agrees at 9 bases. The CDR3 is made up of 16 amino acids. Trimming took 0 bases from V and 5 from J; bases not matched to a gene: 7. The germline CDR1 and CDR2 sequences are SGHTA and FQGNSA. Here the CDR3 reads CASSLAVTGGRETQYF. CDR3 sequence (DNA): TGTGCCAGCAGCTTAGCGGTTACAGGGGGCCGGGAGACCCAGTACTTC.

The chain recombines TRBV9 with TRBJ2-1; tentative D call: TRBD1 (5 bases). The germline CDR1 and CDR2 sequences are SGDLS and YYNGEE. V lost 0 bases to trimming and J lost 0 bases, with 7 bases between them. This CDR3 is built from 15 residues. The CDR3, as DNA: TGTGCCAGCAGCGTAGAGGGGCACTCCTACAATGAGCAGTTCTTC. It translates to CASSVEGHSYNEQFF.

The chain employs TRBV21-1 and TRBJ2-7; the DNA was not compared with TRBD1, the D call given in the table. TRBV21-1 is listed as a pseudogene. CDR3 length: 12 amino acids. The CDR3 sequence is CASLDRPYEQYF. The CDR3 region has the DNA TGTGCCAGTCTCGACAGGCCCTACGAGCAGTACTTC.

A single count supports this clone. The chain has TRBV7-9 and TRBJ2-3; no firm D call. Germline assignment: CDR1 SEHNR and CDR2 FQNEAQ (reference sequence). The V end was cut by 5 bases, the J end by 4 bases, with 7 bases between. The CDR3 is 12 residues long. In DNA form, the CDR3 reads TGTGCCAGCAGCCCGGTCGCAGATACGCAGTATTTT. Protein sequence: CASSPVADTQYF.

This clone was detected only a few times. The CDR3, as DNA: TGTGCCAGCAGCCAAGAGGTCGTCGACAGGGGGCTGAACACTGAAGCTTTCTTT. This codes for CASSQEVVDRGLNTEAFF. The V call is TRBV4-2, the J call TRBJ1-1; 10 nucleotides align to TRBD1. Germline lookup yields CDR1 LGHNA and CDR2 YNFKEQ. Germline trimming cut 0 bases from V and 0 bases from J; bases unmatched to any gene: 7. This CDR3 has 18 residues.

Relative to its sample, this clone is medium-sized. The chain recombines TRBV6-1 with TRBJ2-6; perhaps TRBD2 as D (5 bases). V lost 1 base to trimming and J lost 4 bases, with 5 bases between them. The CDR3 has 14 residues. Germline V gene lookup returns CDR1 MNHNS and CDR2 SASEGT. The CDR3 protein is CASSEGEGANVLTF. CDR3 in DNA: TGTGCCAGCAGTGAAGGGGAGGGGGCCAACGTCCTGACTTTC.

In DNA form, the CDR3 reads TGTGCCAGCAGCTTTTCCATTTCCCCTAACTATGGCTACACCTTC. It yields the protein CASSFSISPNYGYTF. The chain links TRBV7-2 to TRBJ1-2; D unclear. This CDR3 region has 15 residues. CDR1 SGHTA and CDR2 FQGNSA come from the germline V gene. Deletions cut 3 bases from V and 0 bases from J, with 11 bases between.

This chain uses TRBV6-5 with TRBJ2-2; possible D gene TRBD1, 6 bases. The V gene's germline CDR1 is MNHEY and CDR2 SVGAGI. The CDR3 runs to 13 residues. Trimming left V 5 bases short and J 7 bases short, with 11 bases between. The CDR3 region is CASSPQGSGELFF. The CDR3 nucleotides read TGTGCCAGCAGTCCACAGGGTAGCGGGGAGCTGTTTTTT.

This chain uses TRBV9 with TRBJ2-7, with D possibly being TRBD1 (6 bases). Germline CDR1 and CDR2: SGDLS and YYNGEE. The CDR3 spans 12 residues. Trimming took 7 bases from V and 7 from J, leaving 15 bases between them. The DNA of the CDR3 is TGTGCCAGCGGAACAGGGCCGACAGAGCAGTACTTC. This codes for CASGTGPTEQYF. Supplemented by reference TRBV9 and TRBJ2-7, the full variable domain reads DSGVTQTPKHLITATGQRVTLRCSPRSGDLSVYWYQQSLDQGLQFLIQYYNGEERAKGNILERFSAQQFPDLHSELNLSSLELGDSALYFCASGTGPTEQYFGPGTRLTVT.